This is a list of T cell receptor beta chains from one sample in a study of cytomegalovirus exposure and HLA in healthy donors. The method was immunoSEQ multiplex PCR; TCRdb's version includes in-frame clones alone and lacks a portion of them. The sample consists of approximately 150,000 clones, 84% of them appearing once. The source material was PBMCs. These receptors all stem from a man aged 25 to 45 in good health and CMV-seronegative. Each CDR3 is given with its conserved first and last residue. A D gene is named only where the DNA matches it firmly. Rows give clone size only sometimes, using once, few, many, or a class for an expanded clone.

d_call	v_call	j_call	clone_size	cdr3_aa	cdr3_nt
TRBD1	TRBV5-1	TRBJ2-7	few	CASSWTGREQYF	TGCGCCAGCAGTTGGACAGGGCGGGAGCAGTACTTC
TRBD2	TRBV7-9	TRBJ2-1	.	CASSPIAGGQDEQFF	TGTGCCAGCAGCCCCATAGCGGGAGGGCAAGATGAGCAGTTCTTC
.	TRBV6-5	TRBJ1-1	.	CASSTGNTEAFF	TGTGCCAGCAGCACGGGTAACACTGAAGCTTTCTTT
.	TRBV27	TRBJ2-5	.	CASSTLGRQETQYF	TGTGCCAGCAGCACCTTGGGGCGGCAAGAGACCCAGTACTTC
.	TRBV7-9	TRBJ2-2	.	CASSSDTYTGELFF	TGTGCCAGCAGCTCCGACACCTACACCGGGGAGCTGTTTTTT
TRBD2	TRBV7-3	TRBJ2-5	few	CASSPTSSGPQETQYF	TGTGCCAGCAGCCCGACCTCTAGCGGGCCGCAAGAGACCCAGTACTTC
.	TRBV28	TRBJ2-7	.	CASSLARQATSYEQYF	TGTGCCAGCAGTTTAGCTCGGCAGGCGACCTCCTACGAGCAGTACTTC
.	TRBV30	TRBJ2-5	.	CACRGFGRPQETQYF	TGTGCCTGCCGTGGGTTCGGCAGGCCCCAAGAGACCCAGTACTTC
.	TRBV6-6	TRBJ1-6	few	CASSYPQNSPLHF	TGTGCCAGCAGTTACCCACAGAATTCACCCCTCCACTTT
.	TRBV7-9	TRBJ2-5	.	CASSQRISSKETQYF	TGTGCCAGCAGCCAAAGAATTAGCTCCAAGGAGACCCAGTACTTC
TRBD2	TRBV4-3	TRBJ2-3	.	CASSQDLAGTSDTQYF	TGCGCCAGCAGCCAAGATCTAGCGGGGACATCAGATACGCAGTATTTT
.	TRBV19	TRBJ2-3	few	CASSITGTLGDTQYF	TGTGCCAGTAGTATCACCGGGACTTTGGGGGATACGCAGTATTTT
.	TRBV5-1	TRBJ2-1	.	CASSLWSGRSYNEQFF	TGCGCCAGCAGCTTGTGGAGCGGCCGCTCCTACAATGAGCAGTTCTTC
.	TRBV7-9	TRBJ2-1	once	CASSPENNEQFF	TGTGCCAGCAGCCCAGAAAACAATGAGCAGTTCTTC
TRBD1	TRBV9	TRBJ2-7	.	CASSVGGQGTSYEQYF	TGTGCCAGCAGCGTAGGCGGACAGGGGACCTCCTACGAGCAGTACTTC
TRBD2	TRBV9	TRBJ2-5	.	CASSVRSSGEQETQYF	TGTGCCAGCAGCGTAAGATCCAGCGGGGAACAAGAGACCCAGTACTTC